This T cell receptor (beta chain) derives from a study of T cell responses to AZD1222 COVID-19 vaccine. Whole-study findings and limits: Only a handful of AZD1222 recipients, several in all, had baseline seropositivity. Mostly white British, mostly female donors; authors suggested clonal diversity may be underestimated. Repertoire samples came only from after the peak T cell response.

On this clone: Its target is not known.

The germline V gene encodes CDR1 LNHDA and CDR2 SQIVND (reference sequence). The CDR3 runs to 14 residues. V was clipped by 5 bases and J by 5 bases; unmatched bases: 8. Clones were read by immunoSEQ multiplex PCR, and TCRdb kept only the in-frame ones, dropping some. In the table there are roughly 120,000 clones, about 91% of which are singletons. This chain links TRBV19 with TRBJ1-1, with 7 bases aligning to TRBD1. The input for sequencing was peripheral blood, taken on day 0 of AZD1222 vaccination. This receptor was identified in an adult in good health. The CDR3 DNA sequence: TGTGCCAGTAGTTCCCAGGGGGTAAGAACTGAAGCTTTCTTT. This codes for CASSSQGVRTEAFF.